This T cell receptor beta chain was sequenced for a study of blood T cell repertoires in COVID-19. Across the study: Whether acute or convalescent, the COVID-19 samples came from the United States, Italy and Spain. Sample material is recorded as cDNA or gDNA derived from T cells, B-cell-depleted T cells, or PBMCs.

V shed 1 base, J shed 4 bases, and the junction held 5 bases outside the gene matches. The CDR3 is 17 residues long. CDR1 MGHRA and CDR2 YSYEKL come from the germline V gene. Method: immunoSEQ multiplex PCR; TCRdb's copy keeps in-frame clones and lacks some. The table includes about 160,000 clones, 92% detected once. The specimen sequenced was peripheral blood. This receptor was taken from a man aged 25-45 years with COVID-19, enrolled during active disease. The chain employs TRBV4-1 and TRBJ2-2; 11 bases agree with TRBD2. CDR3 bases: TGCGCCAGCAGCCAAGGATCGGGACTAGCGGCCACCGGGGAGCTGTTTTTT. Translation gives CASSQGSGLAATGELFF.